Below, 15 T cell receptor beta chains from the same sample are listed, as sequenced in a study of PD-L1 blockade in urothelial cancer. TCRdb keeps only in-frame clones here, not all; method: immunoSEQ multiplex PCR. The sample carries just under 30,000 clones, around 87% recorded once. The starting material was PBMCs, obtained around atezolizumab (anti-PD-L1) treatment. Receptors originate from a man aged 50 to 60 with urothelial cancer.

Only a few counts were recorded for this clone. V is TRBV30 and J is TRBJ2-7, with 7 bases aligning to TRBD2. V trimming: 5 bases; J trimming: 2 bases; junction bases outside the gene matches: 3. Germline V CDR1 and CDR2: GTSNPN, SVGIG (reference sequence). The CDR3 runs 12 residues. In nucleotides, the CDR3 is TGTGCCTGGGGACTAGAAACCTACGAGCAGTACTTC. Translating it yields CAWGLETYEQYF.

This clone was seen a handful of times. V usage is TRBV30 and J usage is TRBJ1-5; 8 nucleotides line up with TRBD1. Trimming cost V 2 bases and J 6 bases; bases outside gene matches: 3. Germline V gives CDR1 GTSNPN, CDR2 SVGIG (reference sequence). The CDR3 covers 13 residues. CDR3 residues: CAWSQGASQPQHF. The CDR3 region has the DNA TGTGCCTGGAGTCAGGGGGCCAGTCAGCCCCAGCATTTT.

The chain links TRBV30 to TRBJ2-1; TRBD2 aligns across 10 bases. V was pared by 0 bases and J by 8 bases, with 7 bases of the junction left unmatched. Germline assignment: CDR1 GTSNPN and CDR2 SVGIG (reference sequence). The CDR3 spans 15 residues. DNA for the CDR3: TGTGCCTGGAGTGTAAGCCTAGCGGGAGTCTATGAGCAGTTCTTC. This encodes CAWSVSLAGVYEQFF.

This clone was seen only a few times. The genes are TRBV28 and TRBJ2-7; 9 bases fit TRBD1. The CDR3 is 17 residues long. After removal of 2 bases from V and 1 base from J, the junction contained 9 bases not matched to a gene. Germline CDR1 MDHEN, CDR2 SYDVKM. For the CDR3, the DNA is TGTGCCAGCAGTTTAAGACAGGGGGGACAAACATCCTACGAGCAGTACTTC. It translates to CASSLRQGGQTSYEQYF.

The rearrangement links TRBV4-2 to TRBJ2-3; 10 bases line up with TRBD2. This CDR3 has 16 amino acids. J gave up 1 base and V 4 bases, and 5 bases lay outside the gene matches. CDR1 and CDR2 (germline): LGHNA, YNFKEQ. The CDR3 nucleotides are TGTGCCAGCAGCCCTTCAGCGGGGGGGGGCACAGATACGCAGTATTTT. This encodes CASSPSAGGGTDTQYF.

The V call is TRBV10-3, the J call TRBJ2-3; TRBD1 might be the D (6 bases). The CDR3 is 15 residues long. Trimming left V 6 bases short and J 4 bases short, with 17 bases between. Germline CDR1 and CDR2: ENHRY and SYGVKD. As DNA, the CDR3 is TGTGCCATCAGAGACTTAACGCAGGGGCCAGATACGCAGTATTTT. Protein product: CAIRDLTQGPDTQYF.

The rearrangement joins TRBV19 to TRBJ1-1; 8 bases map to TRBD1. The CDR3 is made up of 15 amino acids. Germline V gene data show CDR1 as LNHDA and CDR2 as SQIVND (reference sequence). The junction had 10 bases not matched to a gene; V was cut back by 6 bases and J by 4 bases. Here the CDR3 reads CASSPIRGRGTEAFF. The DNA of the CDR3 is TGTGCCAGTAGCCCGATCAGGGGGCGCGGCACTGAAGCTTTCTTT.

This chain uses TRBV4-2 with TRBJ2-5; 7 bases align to TRBD2. From germline, CDR1 is LGHNA and CDR2 YNFKEQ. The CDR3 spans 16 residues. The ends lost 1 base at V and 5 bases at J; junction bases unmatched: 10. The CDR3 DNA reads as TGTGCCAGCAGCCAAGGGACTAGTTTGGAACAGGAGACCCAGTACTTC. It encodes CASSQGTSLEQETQYF.

V is TRBV7-8 and J is TRBJ2-7; D may be TRBD1 (6 bases). V was shortened by 5 bases and J by 6 bases, with 17 bases between the two germline ends. This CDR3 region has 14 residues. Per germline, CDR1 SGHVS and CDR2 FQNEAQ. DNA of the CDR3: TGTGCCAGCAGCATACGACAGGAACTGACCGAGCAGTACTTC. Its translation is CASSIRQELTEQYF.

V gene TRBV14 combines with J gene TRBJ2-3; 13 bases agree with TRBD2. The germline V gene has CDR1 SGHDN and CDR2 FVKESK. The length of the CDR3 is 17 residues. Trimming cost V 4 bases and J 3 bases; bases outside gene matches: 7. The CDR3 here is CASSRLLAGGLTDTQYF. In DNA, the CDR3 is TGTGCCAGCAGCCGCTTACTAGCGGGGGGGCTAACAGATACGCAGTATTTT.

The genes are TRBV25-1 and TRBJ1-1, with D unclear. V was shortened by 3 bases and J by 4 bases, with 9 bases between the two germline ends. The germline V gene encodes CDR1 MGHDK and CDR2 SYGVNS. This CDR3 spans 13 amino acids. The CDR3 loop is CASSDIALTEAFF. The CDR3 bases are TGTGCCAGCAGTGATATAGCTCTCACTGAAGCTTTCTTT.

This clone was seen more than once but under ten times. J is TRBJ2-7 and V is TRBV30; TRBD2 matches at 14 bases. This CDR3 comprises 18 residues. Germline V lookup: CDR1 GTSNPN, CDR2 SVGIG (reference sequence). With V trimmed by 5 bases and J by 0 bases, 12 bases remained unmatched. CDR3 DNA sequence: TGTGCCTGGTCCGATCCGGGACTAGCGGGGGTTTTCTCCTACGAGCAGTACTTC. Amino acids: CAWSDPGLAGVFSYEQYF.

The J gene is TRBJ2-1, the V gene TRBV28, with 7 bases fitting TRBD1. CDR3 length: 15 amino acids. CDR1 is MDHEN, CDR2 SYDVKM, per germline. The V and J ends lost 7 bases and 9 bases, in that order; junction bases with no gene match: 15. CDR3 loop: CASISRATGTFEQFF. CDR3 in DNA: TGTGCCAGCATCTCCCGGGCGACAGGGACCTTTGAGCAGTTCTTC.

V gene TRBV25-1 combines with J gene TRBJ1-2; 8 bases match TRBD1. J gave up 7 bases and V 4 bases, and 11 bases lay outside the gene matches. CDR1 is MGHDK, CDR2 SYGVNS, per germline. The CDR3 covers 15 residues. The CDR3 sequence: CASSGPGRGHPGYTF. As DNA, the CDR3 is TGTGCCAGCAGTGGCCCAGGCAGGGGGCATCCTGGCTACACCTTC.

This chain connects TRBV19 to TRBJ2-7; 10 positions match TRBD2. This CDR3 region has 15 residues. Germline values: CDR1 LNHDA, CDR2 SQIVND (reference sequence). The V gene end was trimmed by 4 bases and the J gene end by 0 bases; junction bases not matched to a gene: 3. The CDR3 DNA follows: TGTGCCAGTAGTAGTAGCGGGGGGCTCTCCTACGAGCAGTACTTC. Protein: CASSSSGGLSYEQYF.